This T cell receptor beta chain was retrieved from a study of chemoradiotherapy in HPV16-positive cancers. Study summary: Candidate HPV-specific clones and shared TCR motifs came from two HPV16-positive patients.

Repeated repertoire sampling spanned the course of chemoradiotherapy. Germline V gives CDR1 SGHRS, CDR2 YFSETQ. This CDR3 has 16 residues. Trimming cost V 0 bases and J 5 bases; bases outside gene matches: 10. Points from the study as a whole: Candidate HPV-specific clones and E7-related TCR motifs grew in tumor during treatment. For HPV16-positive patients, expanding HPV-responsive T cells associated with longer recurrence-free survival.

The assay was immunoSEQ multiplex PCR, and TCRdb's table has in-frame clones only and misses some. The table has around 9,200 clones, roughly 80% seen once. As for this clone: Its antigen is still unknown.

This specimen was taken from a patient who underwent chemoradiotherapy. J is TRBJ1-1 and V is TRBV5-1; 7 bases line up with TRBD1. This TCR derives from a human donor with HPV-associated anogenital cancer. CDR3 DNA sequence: TGCGCCAGCAGCTTGGGAATAGACAGGGTTGTAACTGAAGCTTTCTTT. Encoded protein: CASSLGIDRVVTEAFF.